This is a list of T cell receptor beta chains from one sample in a study of response to subunit inactivated influenza vaccine. Each CDR3 protein gets one entry after TCRdb re-called the RT-PCR reads with MiXCR. The sample has approximately 170,000 distinct CDR3 sequences; roughly an eighth are singletons. Source: CD8+ T cells sorted from PBMCs, taken about 5 days after vaccination. These receptors were taken from a man over 45 who received an inactivated influenza vaccine. CDR3s include the opening cysteine and the closing phenylalanine or tryptophan. Fields, in order: CDR3 DNA, CDR3 protein, V gene, J gene, CDR3 length, clone size, D gene. A D gene is named only where the DNA matches it firmly. Only some rows state a clone size, as once, few, many or a class for expanded clones.

CDR3 DNA: TGTGCCAGTAGTATAGGGCAGAATCAAGAGACCCAGTACTTC; CDR3 protein: CASSIGQNQETQYF; V gene: TRBV19; J gene: TRBJ2-5; CDR3 length: 14; clone size: .; D gene: .
CDR3 DNA: TGTGCCAGCAGTGAAAGAGCGGGGGGACAAGAGACCCAGTACTTC; CDR3 protein: CASSERAGGQETQYF; V gene: TRBV25-1; J gene: TRBJ2-5; CDR3 length: 15; clone size: few; D gene: TRBD2
CDR3 DNA: TGTGCCATCAGTGAGGGGGCCACCTACGAGCAGTACTTC; CDR3 protein: CAISEGATYEQYF; V gene: TRBV10-3; J gene: TRBJ2-7; CDR3 length: 13; clone size: few; D gene: .
CDR3 DNA: TGTGCCAGCAGTTTGGTGGCACCCTCGGCTAATGAGCAGTTCTTC; CDR3 protein: CASSLVAPSANEQFF; V gene: TRBV6-5; J gene: TRBJ2-1; CDR3 length: 15; clone size: few; D gene: .
CDR3 DNA: TGCGCCAGCAGCCAAAACAGGGGTGGCTTCTACAATGAGCAGTTCTTC; CDR3 protein: CASSQNRGGFYNEQFF; V gene: TRBV4-3; J gene: TRBJ2-1; CDR3 length: 16; clone size: few; D gene: TRBD1
CDR3 DNA: TGCAGTGCTAGCTCCTGGTTATCCTTGAACACCGGGGAGCTGTTTTTT; CDR3 protein: CSASSWLSLNTGELFF; V gene: TRBV20-1; J gene: TRBJ2-2; CDR3 length: 16; clone size: few; D gene: .
CDR3 DNA: TGTGCCACCAGCACTACAGGGACCTACGAGCAGTACTTC; CDR3 protein: CATSTTGTYEQYF; V gene: TRBV15; J gene: TRBJ2-7; CDR3 length: 13; clone size: .; D gene: .
CDR3 DNA: TGTGCCAGCAGCGGTCCCGAAGCTTTCTTT; CDR3 protein: CASSGPEAFF; V gene: TRBV5-6; J gene: TRBJ1-1; CDR3 length: 10; clone size: few; D gene: .
CDR3 DNA: TGTGCCAGCAGTGAAGACGCGGCAGCGACTAAACCCCCGCTCTTC; CDR3 protein: CASSEDAAATKPPLF; V gene: TRBV25-1; J gene: TRBJ1-2; CDR3 length: 15; clone size: .; D gene: .
CDR3 DNA: TGCGCCAGCAGCTGGACTAGCGGGAAAGAGTACCAAGAGACCCAGTACTTC; CDR3 protein: CASSWTSGKEYQETQYF; V gene: TRBV5-1; J gene: TRBJ2-5; CDR3 length: 17; clone size: few; D gene: TRBD2